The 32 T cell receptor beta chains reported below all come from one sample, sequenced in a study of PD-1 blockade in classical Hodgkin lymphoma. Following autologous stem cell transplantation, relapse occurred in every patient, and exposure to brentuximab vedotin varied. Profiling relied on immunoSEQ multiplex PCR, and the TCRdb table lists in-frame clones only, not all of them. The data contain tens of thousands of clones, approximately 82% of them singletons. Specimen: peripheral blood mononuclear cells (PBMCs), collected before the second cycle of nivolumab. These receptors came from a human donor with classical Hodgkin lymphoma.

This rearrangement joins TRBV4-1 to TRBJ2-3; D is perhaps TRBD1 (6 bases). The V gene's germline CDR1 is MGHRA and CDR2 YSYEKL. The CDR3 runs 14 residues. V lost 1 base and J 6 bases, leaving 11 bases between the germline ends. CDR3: CASSQASRGDTQYF. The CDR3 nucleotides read TGCGCCAGCAGCCAAGCCTCGAGGGGGGATACGCAGTATTTT.

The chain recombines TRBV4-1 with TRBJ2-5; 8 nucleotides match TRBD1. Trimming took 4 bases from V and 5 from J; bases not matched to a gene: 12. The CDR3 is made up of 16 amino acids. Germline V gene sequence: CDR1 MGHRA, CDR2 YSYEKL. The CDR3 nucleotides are TGCGCCAGCAGCCGGGGGACAGGACCCATCTCGGAGACCCAGTACTTC. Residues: CASSRGTGPISETQYF.

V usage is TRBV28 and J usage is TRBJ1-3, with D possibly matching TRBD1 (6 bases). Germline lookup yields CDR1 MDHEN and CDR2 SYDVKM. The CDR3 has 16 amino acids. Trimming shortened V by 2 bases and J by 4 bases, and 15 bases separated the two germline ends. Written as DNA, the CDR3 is TGTGCCAGCAGTTTACCCGACAGGCGAGGGGGAAACACCATATATTTT. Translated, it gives CASSLPDRRGGNTIYF.

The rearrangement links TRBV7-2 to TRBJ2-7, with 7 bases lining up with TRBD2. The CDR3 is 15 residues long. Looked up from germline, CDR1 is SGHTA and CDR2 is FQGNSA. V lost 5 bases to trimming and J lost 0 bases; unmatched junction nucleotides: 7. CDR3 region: CASSAGLGTSYEQYF. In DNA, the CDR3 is TGTGCCAGCAGCGCAGGACTAGGTACCTCCTACGAGCAGTACTTC.

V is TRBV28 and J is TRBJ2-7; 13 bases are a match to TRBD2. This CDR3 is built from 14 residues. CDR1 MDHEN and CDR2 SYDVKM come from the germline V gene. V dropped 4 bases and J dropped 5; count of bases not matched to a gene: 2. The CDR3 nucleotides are TGTGCCAGCAGTTCGGGACTAGCGGGGAACGAGCAGTACTTC. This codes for CASSSGLAGNEQYF. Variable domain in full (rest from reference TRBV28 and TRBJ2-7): DVKVTQSSRYLVKRTGEKVFLECVQDMDHENMFWYRQDPGLGLRLIYFSYDVKMKEKGDIPEGYSVSREKKERFSLILESASTNQTSMYLCASSSGLAGNEQYFGPGTRLTVT.

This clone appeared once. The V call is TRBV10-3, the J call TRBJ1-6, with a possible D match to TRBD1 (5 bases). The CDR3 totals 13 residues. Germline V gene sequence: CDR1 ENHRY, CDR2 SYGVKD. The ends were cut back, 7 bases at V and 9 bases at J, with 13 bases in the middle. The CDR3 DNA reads TGTGCCATCACCCCGGGGGGGTTTTCACCCCTCCACTTT. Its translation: CAITPGGFSPLHF.

The CDR3 nucleotides read TGTGCCAGCAGCTTGGGACAGGGAGGCACCGGGGAGCTGTTTTTT. Encoded protein: CASSLGQGGTGELFF. The chain couples TRBV7-6 to TRBJ2-2, with 9 bases lining up with TRBD1. Per germline, CDR1 SGHVS and CDR2 FNYEAQ. V dropped 3 bases and J dropped 4; count of bases not matched to a gene: 3. The CDR3 runs 15 residues.

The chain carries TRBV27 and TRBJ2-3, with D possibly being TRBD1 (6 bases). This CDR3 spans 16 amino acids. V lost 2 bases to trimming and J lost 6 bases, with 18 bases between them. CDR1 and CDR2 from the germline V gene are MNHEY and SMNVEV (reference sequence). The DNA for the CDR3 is TGTGCCAGCAGTTTACAGTGGGGGCGGAGCGATGATACGCAGTATTTT. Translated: CASSLQWGRSDDTQYF.

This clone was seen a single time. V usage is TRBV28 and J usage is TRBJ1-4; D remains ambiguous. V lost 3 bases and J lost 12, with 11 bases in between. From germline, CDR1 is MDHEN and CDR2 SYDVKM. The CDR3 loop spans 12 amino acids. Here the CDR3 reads CASSFAGIQLFF. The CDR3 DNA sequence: TGTGCCAGCAGTTTTGCGGGGATACAACTGTTTTTT.

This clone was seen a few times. The CDR3 region has the DNA TGTGCCAGCAGTTTCGCAGGTATGGATGGCTACACCTTC. Its protein product is CASSFAGMDGYTF. The rearrangement links TRBV28 to TRBJ1-2, with no clear D. The CDR3 is 13 amino acids. V was shortened by 3 bases and J by 6 bases, with 11 bases between the two germline ends. CDR1 MDHEN and CDR2 SYDVKM come from the germline V gene.

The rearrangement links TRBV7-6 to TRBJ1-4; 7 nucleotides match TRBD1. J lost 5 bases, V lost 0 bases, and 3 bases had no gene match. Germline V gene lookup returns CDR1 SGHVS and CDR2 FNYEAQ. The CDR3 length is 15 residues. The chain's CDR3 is CASSLAGQQNEKLFF. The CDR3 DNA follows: TGTGCCAGCAGCTTAGCGGGACAGCAGAATGAAAAACTGTTTTTT.

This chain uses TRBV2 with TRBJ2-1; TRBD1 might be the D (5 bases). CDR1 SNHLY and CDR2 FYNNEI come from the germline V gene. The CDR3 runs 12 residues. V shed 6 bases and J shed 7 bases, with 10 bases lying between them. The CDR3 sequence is CASREYRNEQFF. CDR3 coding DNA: TGTGCCAGCAGGGAATACAGGAATGAGCAGTTCTTC. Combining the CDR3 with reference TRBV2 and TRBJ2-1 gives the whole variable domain EPEVTQTPSHQVTQMGQEVILRCVPISNHLYFYWYRQILGQKVEFLVSFYNNEISEKSEIFDDQFSVERPDGSNFTLKIRSTKLEDSAMYFCASREYRNEQFFGPGTRLTVL.

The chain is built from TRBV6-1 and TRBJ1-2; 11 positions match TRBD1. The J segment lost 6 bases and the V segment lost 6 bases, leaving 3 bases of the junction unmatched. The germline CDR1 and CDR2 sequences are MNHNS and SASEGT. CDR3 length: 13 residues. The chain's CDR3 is CASSLGQGDGYTF. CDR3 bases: TGTGCCAGCAGCCTGGGACAGGGGGATGGCTACACCTTC.

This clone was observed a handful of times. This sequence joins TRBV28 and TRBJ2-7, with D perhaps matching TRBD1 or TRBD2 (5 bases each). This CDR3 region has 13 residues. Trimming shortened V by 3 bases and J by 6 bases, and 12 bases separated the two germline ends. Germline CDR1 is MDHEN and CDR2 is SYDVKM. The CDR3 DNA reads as TGTGCCAGCAGTTTCTTTCCCGGGGCCGAGCAGTACTTC. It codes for CASSFFPGAEQYF.

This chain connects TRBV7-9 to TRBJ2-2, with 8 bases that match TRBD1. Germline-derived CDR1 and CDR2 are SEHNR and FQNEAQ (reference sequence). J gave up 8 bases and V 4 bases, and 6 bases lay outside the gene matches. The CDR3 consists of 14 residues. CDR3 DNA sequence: TGTGCCAGCAGCTGGGGACAGGCGGTGGGGGAGCTGTTTTTT. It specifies CASSWGQAVGELFF.

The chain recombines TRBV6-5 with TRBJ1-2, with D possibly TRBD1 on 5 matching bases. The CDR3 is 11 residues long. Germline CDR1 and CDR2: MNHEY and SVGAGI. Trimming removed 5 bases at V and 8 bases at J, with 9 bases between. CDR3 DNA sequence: TGTGCCAGCAGTCGGGGCCGCGGCTACACCTTC. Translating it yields CASSRGRGYTF.

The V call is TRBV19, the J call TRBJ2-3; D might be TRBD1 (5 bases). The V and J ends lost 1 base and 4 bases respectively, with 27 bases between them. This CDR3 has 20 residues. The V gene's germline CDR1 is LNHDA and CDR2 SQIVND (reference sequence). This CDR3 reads CASSIGQLRLRRGKADTQYF. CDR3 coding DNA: TGTGCCAGTAGTATAGGACAGCTACGACTTCGTAGGGGTAAGGCAGATACGCAGTATTTT.

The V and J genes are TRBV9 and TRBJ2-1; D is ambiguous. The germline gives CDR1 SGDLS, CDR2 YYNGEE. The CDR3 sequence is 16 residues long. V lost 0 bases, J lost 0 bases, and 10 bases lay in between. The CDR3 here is CASSVVGLSSYNEQFF. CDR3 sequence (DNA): TGTGCCAGCAGCGTAGTGGGGTTAAGCTCCTACAATGAGCAGTTCTTC.

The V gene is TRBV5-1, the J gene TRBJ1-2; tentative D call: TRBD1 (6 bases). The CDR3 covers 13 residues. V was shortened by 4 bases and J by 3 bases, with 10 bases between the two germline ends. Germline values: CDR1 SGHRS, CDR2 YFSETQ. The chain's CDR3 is CASSQDSYYGYTF. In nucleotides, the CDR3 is TGCGCCAGCAGCCAGGACAGTTACTATGGCTACACCTTC.

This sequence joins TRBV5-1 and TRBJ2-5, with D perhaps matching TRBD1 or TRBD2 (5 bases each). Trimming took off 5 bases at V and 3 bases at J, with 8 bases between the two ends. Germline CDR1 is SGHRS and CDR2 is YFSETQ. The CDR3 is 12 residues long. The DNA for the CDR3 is TGCGCCAGCAGGGGGGTAGAAGAGACCCAGTACTTC. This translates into CASRGVEETQYF.

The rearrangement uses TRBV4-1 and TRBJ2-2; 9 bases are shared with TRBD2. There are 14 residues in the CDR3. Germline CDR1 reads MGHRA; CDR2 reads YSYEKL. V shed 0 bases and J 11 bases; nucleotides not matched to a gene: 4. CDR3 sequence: CASSQDRGGVELFF. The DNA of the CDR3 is TGCGCCAGCAGCCAAGATCGCGGGGGGGTTGAGCTGTTTTTT.

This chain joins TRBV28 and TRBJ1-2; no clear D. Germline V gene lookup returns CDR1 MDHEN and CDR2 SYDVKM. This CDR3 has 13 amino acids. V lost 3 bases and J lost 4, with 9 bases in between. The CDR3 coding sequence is TGTGCCAGCAGTTTGTCCCTGATCTATGGCTACACCTTC. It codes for CASSLSLIYGYTF.

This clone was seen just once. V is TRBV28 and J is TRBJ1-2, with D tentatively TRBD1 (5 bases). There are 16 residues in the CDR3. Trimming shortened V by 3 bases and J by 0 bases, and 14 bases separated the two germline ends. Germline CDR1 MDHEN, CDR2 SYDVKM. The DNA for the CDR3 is TGTGCCAGCAGTTTTCCCGACAGTACCGCTAACTATGGCTACACCTTC. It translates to CASSFPDSTANYGYTF.

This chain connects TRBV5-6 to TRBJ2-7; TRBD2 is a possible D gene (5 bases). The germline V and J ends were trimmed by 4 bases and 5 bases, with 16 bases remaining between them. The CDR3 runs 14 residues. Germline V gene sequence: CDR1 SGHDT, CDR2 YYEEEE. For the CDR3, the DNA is TGTGCCAGCAGCGTCTCCGAGGGAACCCACGAGCAGTACTTC. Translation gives CASSVSEGTHEQYF.

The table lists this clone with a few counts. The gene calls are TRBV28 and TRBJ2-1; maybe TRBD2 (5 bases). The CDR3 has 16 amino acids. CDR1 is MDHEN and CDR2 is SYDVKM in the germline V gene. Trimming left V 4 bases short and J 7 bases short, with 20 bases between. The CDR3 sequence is CASSYEDWRLGNEQFF. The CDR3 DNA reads TGTGCCAGCAGTTATGAGGACTGGAGACTGGGGAATGAGCAGTTCTTC.

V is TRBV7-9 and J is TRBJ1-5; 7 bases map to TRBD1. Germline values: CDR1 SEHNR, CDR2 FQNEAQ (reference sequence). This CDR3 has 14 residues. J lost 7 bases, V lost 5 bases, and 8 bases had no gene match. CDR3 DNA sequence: TGTGCCAGCAGCCATGGACAGGTCGGCCAGCCCCAGCATTTT. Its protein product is CASSHGQVGQPQHF.

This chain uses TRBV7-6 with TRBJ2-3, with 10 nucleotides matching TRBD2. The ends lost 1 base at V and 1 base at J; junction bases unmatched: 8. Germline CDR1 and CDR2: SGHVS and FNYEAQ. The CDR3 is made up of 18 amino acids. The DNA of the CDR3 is TGTGCCAGCAGCTTAGGGAGCGGGGGGGCCATTCGCACAGATACGCAGTATTTT. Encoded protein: CASSLGSGGAIRTDTQYF.

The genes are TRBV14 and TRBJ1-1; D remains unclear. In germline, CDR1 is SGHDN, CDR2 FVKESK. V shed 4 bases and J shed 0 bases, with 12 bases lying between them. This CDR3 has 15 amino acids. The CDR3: CASSPEGTLNTEAFF. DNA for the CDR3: TGTGCCAGCAGCCCGGAAGGAACCTTGAACACTGAAGCTTTCTTT.

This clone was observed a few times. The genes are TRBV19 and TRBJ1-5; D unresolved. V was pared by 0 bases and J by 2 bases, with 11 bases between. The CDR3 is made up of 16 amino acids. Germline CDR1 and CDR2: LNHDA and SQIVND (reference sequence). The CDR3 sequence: CASSIDNWQGNQPQHF. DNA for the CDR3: TGTGCCAGTAGTATAGATAATTGGCAGGGCAATCAGCCCCAGCATTTT.

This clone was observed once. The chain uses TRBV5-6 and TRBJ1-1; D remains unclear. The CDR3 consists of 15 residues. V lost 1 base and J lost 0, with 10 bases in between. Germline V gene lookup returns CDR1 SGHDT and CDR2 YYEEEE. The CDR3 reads CASSLRASVNTEAFF. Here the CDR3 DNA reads TGTGCCAGCAGCTTGAGGGCCAGCGTGAACACTGAAGCTTTCTTT.

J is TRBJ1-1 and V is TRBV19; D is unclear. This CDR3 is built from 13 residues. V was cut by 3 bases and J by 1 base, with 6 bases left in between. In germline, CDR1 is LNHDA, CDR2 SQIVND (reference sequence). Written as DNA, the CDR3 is TGTGCCAGTAGTATGCGGGAGAACACTGAAGCTTTCTTT. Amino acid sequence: CASSMRENTEAFF.

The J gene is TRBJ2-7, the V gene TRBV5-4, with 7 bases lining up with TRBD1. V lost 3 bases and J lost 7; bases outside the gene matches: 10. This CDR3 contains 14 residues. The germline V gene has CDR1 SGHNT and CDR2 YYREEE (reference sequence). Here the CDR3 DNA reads TGTGCCAGCAGCTCCCTAAAGGGGGCGAGGGAGCAGTACTTC. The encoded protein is CASSSLKGAREQYF.